Listed here are 28 T cell receptor beta chains from one sample, sequenced in a study of T-cell memory formation after mild COVID-19. TCRdb redid the calling of the 5' RACE reads with MiXCR, one entry per CDR3 protein. The sample consists of around 83,000 distinct CDR3 sequences, approximately 25% of them appearing once. The sample was PBMCs or a T cell subset sorted from them (not recorded which). The source of these receptors is a man aged 18 to 30 who had mild COVID-19 (a few samples of this study predate the infection). Cell type and time point are not known.

The chain carries TRBV6-2 or TRBV6-3 and TRBJ2-1, with D possibly TRBD1 on 6 matching bases. Trimming removed 7 bases at V and 8 bases at J, with 21 bases between. The CDR3 is made up of 15 amino acids. CDR1 is MNHEY and CDR2 is SVGEGT in the germline V gene. This chain's CDR3 is CASNQPGQGLDEQFF. The CDR3 DNA reads TGTGCCAGCAACCAACCGGGACAAGGTCTGGATGAGCAGTTCTTC.

The chain recombines TRBV7-6 with TRBJ2-1; a possible D gene is TRBD2 (6 bases). V was shortened by 5 bases and J by 8 bases, with 13 bases between the two germline ends. The germline gives CDR1 SGHVS, CDR2 FNYEAQ. The CDR3 length is 13 residues. The CDR3 sequence: CASSPPGLDEQFF. In nucleotides, the CDR3 is TGTGCCAGCAGCCCGCCGGGACTCGATGAGCAGTTCTTC.

This clonotype has a handful of counts. The chain uses TRBV27 and TRBJ2-7, with a weak D call TRBD1 (6 bases). CDR3 length equals 13 residues. CDR1 and CDR2 from the germline V gene are MNHEY and SMNVEV (reference sequence). Trimming pared 3 bases from V and 7 bases from J, leaving 13 bases between. The CDR3 sequence is CASSLQGLREQYF. The CDR3, as DNA: TGTGCCAGCAGTTTGCAGGGGCTTAGGGAGCAGTACTTC.

This clonotype was seen a few times. V and J are TRBV29-1 and TRBJ2-1; perhaps TRBD1 as D (6 bases). CDR1 and CDR2 (germline): SQVTM, ANQGSEA. The CDR3 length is 13 residues. Trimming took 7 bases from V and 5 from J, leaving 15 bases between them. In nucleotides, the CDR3 is TGCAGCGCAGGGGCCCGGCAAAACAATGAGCAGTTCTTC. It encodes CSAGARQNNEQFF.

The genes are TRBV7-9 and TRBJ2-1; no definite D call. The CDR3 has 15 residues. Germline CDR1 reads SEHNR; CDR2 reads FQNEAQ (reference sequence). V was pared by 5 bases and J by 3 bases, with 14 bases between. The CDR3 reads CASSLTSLVYNEQFF. The CDR3 DNA follows: TGTGCCAGCAGCCTAACCTCACTGGTCTACAATGAGCAGTTCTTC.

This clonotype was seen only a few times. This sequence joins TRBV11-3 and TRBJ2-3; no clear D. V lost 1 base to trimming and J lost 1 base, with 9 bases between them. Germline-derived CDR1 and CDR2 are SGHNT and YENEEA. The length of the CDR3 is 15 residues. The CDR3 coding sequence is TGTGCCAGCAGCTTAGGAAGCCGCCGCACAGATACGCAGTATTTT. Protein: CASSLGSRRTDTQYF.

The J gene is TRBJ1-5, the V gene TRBV12-3 or TRBV12-4; maybe TRBD1 (5 bases). With 6 bases removed from V and 9 bases from J, the gap between germline ends came to 15 bases. The CDR3 is 13 amino acids. For the CDR3, the DNA is TGTGCCAGCAGCCCAGGGTTAGGGCGGCCCCAGCATTTT. Its protein product is CASSPGLGRPQHF.

The chain couples TRBV7-3 to TRBJ2-1, with 13 bases that match TRBD2. Germline CDR1 is SGHTA and CDR2 is FQGTGA. The V segment lost 3 bases and the J segment 7 bases; nucleotides outside the gene matches: 6. The CDR3 spans 16 residues. The CDR3 here is CASSFSTSGGVNEQFF. The CDR3 DNA follows: TGTGCCAGCAGCTTCAGCACTAGCGGGGGGGTTAATGAGCAGTTCTTC.

The chain employs TRBV15 and TRBJ1-2; weak D call: TRBD1 (6 bases). Trimming shortened V by 0 bases and J by 4 bases, and 21 bases separated the two germline ends. The CDR3 is 18 amino acids. Per germline, CDR1 LNHNV and CDR2 YYDKDF (reference sequence). CDR3 region: CATSRDPADGGRTYGYTF. CDR3 nucleotide sequence: TGTGCCACCAGCAGAGACCCCGCCGACGGGGGGCGGACCTATGGCTACACCTTC. Filled out from reference TRBV15 and TRBJ1-2, the complete variable domain reads DAMVIQNPRYQVTQFGKPVTLSCSQTLNHNVMYWYQQKSSQAPKLLFHYYDKDFNNEADTPDNFQSRRPNTSFCFLDIRSPGLGDTAMYLCATSRDPADGGRTYGYTFGSGTRLTVV.

This clonotype was counted between two and nine times. V is TRBV4-3 and J is TRBJ2-5, with D maybe TRBD2 (5 bases). The V gene lost 3 bases and the J gene lost 5 bases, with 16 bases spanning the gap. The CDR3 is made up of 15 amino acids. Germline V gives CDR1 LGHNA, CDR2 YSLEER. The CDR3 sequence is CASSQAGRASETQYF. CDR3 coding DNA: TGCGCCAGCAGCCAGGCGGGTCGGGCATCCGAGACCCAGTACTTC.

The rearrangement uses TRBV9 and TRBJ2-5; no firm D call. The CDR3 is 13 residues long. Trimming pared 5 bases from V and 0 bases from J, leaving 8 bases between. Germline V gene lookup returns CDR1 SGDLS and CDR2 YYNGEE. As DNA, the CDR3 is TGTGCCAGCAGTCCCCGGTACCAAGAGACCCAGTACTTC. As protein: CASSPRYQETQYF. The whole variable domain, remainder taken from reference TRBV9 and TRBJ2-5, is DSGVTQTPKHLITATGQRVTLRCSPRSGDLSVYWYQQSLDQGLQFLIQYYNGEERAKGNILERFSAQQFPDLHSELNLSSLELGDSALYFCASSPRYQETQYFGPGTRLLVL.

The gene calls are TRBV4-1 and TRBJ1-5; D unresolved. V was trimmed by 4 bases and J by 4 bases, leaving 8 bases between them. Germline CDR1 and CDR2: MGHRA and YSYEKL. The CDR3 loop spans 13 amino acids. The CDR3, as DNA: TGCGCCAGCAGCCGCCTTGGTAATCAGCCCCAGCATTTT. Protein: CASSRLGNQPQHF.

V is TRBV24-1 and J is TRBJ2-3, with D perhaps TRBD1 (5 bases). Germline V CDR1 and CDR2: KGHDR, SFDVKD. This CDR3 contains 17 residues. Trimming removed 2 bases from V and 5 bases from J, with 19 bases in between. The CDR3 loop reads CATSDWSTKGFRDTQYF. The CDR3 DNA is TGTGCCACCAGTGATTGGAGCACCAAGGGGTTTAGAGATACGCAGTATTTT.

The V and J genes are TRBV7-9 and TRBJ2-3, with D perhaps matching TRBD2 (5 bases). Deletions cut 3 bases from V and 4 bases from J, with 11 bases between. Germline loops: CDR1 SEHNR, CDR2 FQNEAQ (reference sequence). The CDR3 has 14 residues. CDR3 region: CASSFSPRADTQYF. The CDR3 nucleotides read TGTGCCAGCAGCTTCTCCCCGAGGGCAGATACGCAGTATTTT.

This clonotype has at least ten counts. This sequence joins TRBV4-1 and TRBJ2-3; no clear D. The V end was cut by 1 base, the J end by 2 bases, with 10 bases between. Germline V gene data show CDR1 as MGHRA and CDR2 as YSYEKL. The CDR3 is made up of 15 amino acids. The CDR3 reads CASSQGQRFTDTQYF. CDR3 nucleotides: TGCGCCAGCAGCCAAGGGCAGAGATTCACAGATACGCAGTATTTT.

The chain combines TRBV29-1 with TRBJ2-1, with 16 nucleotides matching TRBD2. CDR1 is SQVTM and CDR2 is ANQGSEA in the germline V gene. With 7 bases clipped from V and 2 bases from J, the junction kept 5 bases outside the gene matches. The length of the CDR3 is 16 residues. In DNA, the CDR3 is TGCAGCGCCTCGGGACTAGCGGGGGGGCCCTACAATGAGCAGTTCTTC. Translation gives CSASGLAGGPYNEQFF.

The rearrangement joins TRBV7-9 to TRBJ1-2, with D tentatively TRBD1 (5 bases). The CDR3 runs 15 residues. Germline assignment: CDR1 SEHNR and CDR2 FQNEAQ (reference sequence). V was clipped by 1 base and J by 3 bases, with 12 bases between them. The CDR3: CASSLGGDGDYGYTF. The CDR3 bases are TGTGCCAGCAGCTTAGGGGGGGACGGGGACTATGGCTACACCTTC.

The chain combines TRBV6-2 or TRBV6-3 with TRBJ2-5; TRBD1 might be the D (5 bases). The CDR3 loop spans 15 amino acids. Per the germline V gene, CDR1 is MNHEY and CDR2 is SVGEGT. V was shortened by 5 bases and J by 0 bases, with 13 bases between the two germline ends. The CDR3 bases are TGTGCCAGCAGTGACATGACAGCCTACCAAGAGACCCAGTACTTC. Protein: CASSDMTAYQETQYF.

The rearrangement uses TRBV7-6 and TRBJ1-2; a possible D gene is TRBD1 (5 bases). The CDR3 covers 17 residues. Trimming cost V 5 bases and J 4 bases, with 23 bases left between them. Per germline, CDR1 SGHVS and CDR2 FNYEAQ. Written as DNA, the CDR3 is TGTGCCAGCAGCCCCTCACTGGGGGGGTCTGCGGGCTATGGCTACACCTTC. This codes for CASSPSLGGSAGYGYTF.

The CDR3 bases are TGTGCCAGCAGCAGGAACGGACAGGGTGAAATCGAATTAAGCACCGGGGAGCTGTTTTTT. Amino acid sequence: CASSRNGQGEIELSTGELFF. The chain uses TRBV6-5 and TRBJ2-2; 8 nucleotides agree with TRBD1. V trimming: 6 bases; J trimming: 4 bases; junction bases outside the gene matches: 22. Germline V lookup: CDR1 MNHEY, CDR2 SVGAGI. This CDR3 spans 20 amino acids.

The chain has TRBV4-3 and TRBJ2-5, with 8 nucleotides matching TRBD2. V trimming: 3 bases; J trimming: 3 bases; junction bases outside the gene matches: 6. The CDR3 is made up of 15 amino acids. Germline V gene lookup returns CDR1 LGHNA and CDR2 YSLEER. The CDR3 DNA follows: TGCGCCAGCAGCCAGGGGGCGGGGGGAAAAGAGACCCAGTACTTC. This codes for CASSQGAGGKETQYF.

This clonotype was recorded a few times. The chain couples TRBV11-2 to TRBJ1-6; a possible D gene is TRBD1 (5 bases). In germline, CDR1 is SGHAT, CDR2 FQNNGV. Trimming left V 6 bases short and J 7 bases short, with 19 bases between. The CDR3 has 16 residues. The CDR3 coding sequence is TGTGCCAGCAGTTCTAGACAGTCTGGAGGAAATTCACCCCTCCACTTT. Translating gives CASSSRQSGGNSPLHF. The full variable domain, with the rest looked up from reference TRBV11-2 and TRBJ1-6, is EAGVAQSPRYKIIEKRQSVAFWCNPISGHATLYWYQQILGQGPKLLIQFQNNGVVDDSQLPKDRFSAERLKGVDSTLKIQPAKLEDSAVYLCASSSRQSGGNSPLHFGNGTRLTVT.

The chain joins TRBV24-1 to TRBJ2-1; the match to TRBD1 covers 8 bases. CDR3 length equals 15 residues. The junction had 10 bases not matched to a gene; V was cut back by 4 bases and J by 9 bases. In germline, CDR1 is KGHDR, CDR2 SFDVKD. CDR3 coding DNA: TGTGCCACCAGTGAATCGACAGGGGAAAGAGGTGAGCAGTTCTTC. This translates into CATSESTGERGEQFF.

V usage is TRBV28 and J usage is TRBJ2-1; D is perhaps TRBD1 (5 bases). Trimming stripped 6 bases from V and 4 bases from J, with 13 bases between. The CDR3 consists of 14 residues. Germline CDR1 reads MDHEN; CDR2 reads SYDVKM. The CDR3 spells CASSLDSAYNEQFF. CDR3 coding DNA: TGTGCCAGCAGCCTAGACAGCGCATACAATGAGCAGTTCTTC.

The chain combines TRBV4-2 with TRBJ2-7, with D hard to call. V was pared by 4 bases and J by 3 bases, with 7 bases between. The CDR3 runs 12 residues. The germline V gene encodes CDR1 LGHNA and CDR2 YNFKEQ. The CDR3 DNA reads TGTGCCAGCAGCCCCAGCGACTACGAGCAGTACTTC. Its protein is CASSPSDYEQYF.

This clonotype was detected a few times. The chain uses TRBV5-4 and TRBJ2-6; D possibly corresponds to TRBD2 (5 bases). The germline CDR1 and CDR2 sequences are SGHNT and YYREEE (reference sequence). The CDR3 runs to 14 residues. The V gene lost 2 bases and the J gene lost 4 bases, with 7 bases spanning the gap. CDR3 amino acids: CASSFGGGANVLTF. The CDR3 DNA follows: TGTGCCAGCAGCTTCGGAGGAGGGGCCAACGTCCTGACTTTC.

The chain carries TRBV12-3 or TRBV12-4 and TRBJ2-3, with 7 bases matching TRBD1. The V gene end was trimmed by 1 base and the J gene end by 6 bases; junction bases not matched to a gene: 7. The CDR3 runs 15 residues. The CDR3 bases are TGTGCCAGCAGTTTAGGACAGGGATCCCTCGATACGCAGTATTTT. It translates to CASSLGQGSLDTQYF.

The rearrangement joins TRBV5-6 to TRBJ2-7; D gene ambiguous. Germline V gene sequence: CDR1 SGHDT, CDR2 YYEEEE. Trimming stripped 0 bases from V and 6 bases from J, with 10 bases between. This CDR3 spans 13 amino acids. As DNA, the CDR3 is TGTGCCAGCAGCTTGGTTGGTCTTTCCGAGCAGTACGTC. Its translation is CASSLVGLSEQYV.